What follows describes a single T cell receptor (beta chain). Its antigen is unknown. The V gene lost 2 bases and the J gene lost 7 bases, with 10 bases spanning the gap. Germline CDR1 reads SGHRS; CDR2 reads YFSETQ. The CDR3 is 13 amino acids. Measured with immunoSEQ multiplex PCR; TCRdb has only the in-frame clones, and not every one. The sample contains hundreds of thousands of clones, less than 85% of which appear only once. All the donors were Caucasian adults who lived in Nashville, Tennessee. This record belongs to a study of shared clonotypes between healthy human individuals. Overall study: There were three CD4 naive, three CD4 memory, two CD8 naive and one CD8 memory plates per donor.

General observations from the study: Shared clonotypes: approximately 5% naive CD4, under 4% naive CD8, 2.3% memory CD4, more than 0.3% memory CD8. Naive subsets generally exceeded memory subsets in estimated richness.

The chain carries TRBV5-1 and TRBJ2-1; D perhaps matches TRBD1 (6 bases). The TCR comes from a man aged 25 to 40 in good health. The sequenced sample was memory CD4+ T cells sorted from blood. Subset here: CD45RA-negative fraction. CDR3 coding DNA: TGCGCCAGCAGCTTCTCTGGACAGAATGAGCAGTTCTTC. Its translation is CASSFSGQNEQFF.